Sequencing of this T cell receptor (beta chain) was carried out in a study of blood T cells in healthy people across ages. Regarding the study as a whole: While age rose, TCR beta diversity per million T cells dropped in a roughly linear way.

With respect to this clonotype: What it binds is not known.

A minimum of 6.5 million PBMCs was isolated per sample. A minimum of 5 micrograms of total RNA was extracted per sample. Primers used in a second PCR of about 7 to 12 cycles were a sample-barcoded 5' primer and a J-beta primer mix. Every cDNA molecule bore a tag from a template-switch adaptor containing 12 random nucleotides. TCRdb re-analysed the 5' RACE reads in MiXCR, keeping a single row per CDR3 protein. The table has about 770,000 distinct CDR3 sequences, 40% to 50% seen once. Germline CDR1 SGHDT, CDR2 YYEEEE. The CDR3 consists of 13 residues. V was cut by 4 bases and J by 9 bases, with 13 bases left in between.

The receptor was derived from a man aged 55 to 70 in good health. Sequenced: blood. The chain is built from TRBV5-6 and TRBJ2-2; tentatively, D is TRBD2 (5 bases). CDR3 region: CASSREMARELFF. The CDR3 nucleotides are TGTGCCAGCAGCCGGGAAATGGCGAGGGAGCTGTTTTTT. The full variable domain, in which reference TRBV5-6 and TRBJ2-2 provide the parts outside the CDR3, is DAGVTQSPTHLIKTRGQQVTLRCSPKSGHDTVSWYQQALGQGPQFIFQYYEEEERQRGNFPDRFSGHQFPNYSSELNVNALLLGDSALYLCASSREMARELFFGEGSRLTVL.